This T cell receptor beta chain was observed in a study of cytomegalovirus exposure and HLA in healthy donors. The PCR ran on 60 Vbeta and 13 Jbeta primers. The assay was immunoSEQ multiplex PCR, and TCRdb's table has in-frame clones only and misses some. The sample contains 150,000 to 200,000 clones, 76% of which appear only once. Germline V gene sequence: CDR1 SGHTA, CDR2 FQGNSA. There are 15 residues in the CDR3. Notes on this clone: One junction end disagrees with the germline gene, perhaps due to a read error. This specimen includes other DNA sequences encoding the same CDR3.

The sequencing input was PBMCs. The sequence came from a male donor in good health and CMV-seronegative. V is TRBV7-2 and J is TRBJ2-7; D ambiguous. In DNA form, the CDR3 reads TGTGCCAGCAGTTTAGCCCCCTTAACTATTTACGAGCAGTACTTC. Its protein is CASSLAPLTIYEQYF.